This TCR beta chain was recorded in a study of response to subunit inactivated influenza vaccine. Overall study results and limits: Authors suggested that a seasonal influenza vaccination recruits few new T cells each time.

TCRdb re-called the RT-PCR reads with MiXCR, one entry per CDR3 protein. The sample lists hundreds of thousands of distinct CDR3 sequences, about an eighth occurring once. Turning to this clonotype: Its specificity is not known.

The CDR3 covers 14 residues. V shed 4 bases and J shed 8 bases, with 16 bases lying between them. Germline CDR1 SGHRS, CDR2 YFSETQ. Specimen: PBMCs from blood, collected on the day of vaccination. V and J are TRBV5-1 and TRBJ2-4; TRBD1 is a possible D gene (5 bases). This clonotype was sampled from a man in his fifties who received an inactivated influenza vaccine. This CDR3 reads CASSTGRVEDIQYF. CDR3 DNA: TGCGCCAGCAGCACGGGCAGGGTTGAGGACATTCAGTACTTC.